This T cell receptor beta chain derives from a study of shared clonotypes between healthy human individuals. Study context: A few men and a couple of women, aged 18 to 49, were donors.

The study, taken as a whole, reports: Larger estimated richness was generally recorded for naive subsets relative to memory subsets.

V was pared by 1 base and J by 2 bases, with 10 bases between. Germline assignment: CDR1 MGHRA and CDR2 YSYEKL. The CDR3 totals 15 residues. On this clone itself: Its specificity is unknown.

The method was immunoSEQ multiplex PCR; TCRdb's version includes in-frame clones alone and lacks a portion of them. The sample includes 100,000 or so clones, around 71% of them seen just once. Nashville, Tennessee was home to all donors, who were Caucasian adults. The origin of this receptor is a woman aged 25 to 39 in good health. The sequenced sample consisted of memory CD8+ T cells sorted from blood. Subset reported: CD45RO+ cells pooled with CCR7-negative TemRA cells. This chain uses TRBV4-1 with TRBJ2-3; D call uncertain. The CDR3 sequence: CASSQASRNTDTQYF. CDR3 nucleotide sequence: TGCGCCAGCAGCCAAGCTTCGCGGAACACAGATACGCAGTATTTT.